Shown below are 22 T cell receptor beta chains from a single sample sequenced in a study of blood T cell repertoires in COVID-19. TCRdb's table, derived via immunoSEQ multiplex PCR, lists solely in-frame clones and lacks some. The sample includes 30,000 or so clones, roughly two thirds of them seen just once. The sequenced sample was peripheral blood. These TCRs come from a human donor in a cohort sampled during active COVID-19.

This clone occurred many times. This rearrangement joins TRBV5-6 to TRBJ2-7; 9 bases are a match to TRBD2. The CDR3 has 16 residues. J lost 5 bases, V lost 5 bases, and 14 bases had no gene match. Germline lookup yields CDR1 SGHDT and CDR2 YYEEEE. The CDR3 loop reads CASRCPPSGVSHEQYF. CDR3 nucleotides: TGTGCCAGCAGATGTCCCCCTAGCGGGGTATCCCACGAGCAGTACTTC.

This clone was observed a few times. The chain joins TRBV18 to TRBJ1-2; D perhaps matches TRBD1 (6 bases). From germline, CDR1 is KGHSH and CDR2 LQKENI. This CDR3 has 15 residues. V was cut by 4 bases and J by 2 bases, with 14 bases left in between. The CDR3 DNA reads as TGTGCCAGCTCACTAAGGACAGATTTAAACTATGGCTACACCTTC. Protein: CASSLRTDLNYGYTF.

J is TRBJ2-1 and V is TRBV28; TRBD2 matches 7 bases. The trim removed 3 bases at V and 7 bases at J, leaving 9 bases unmatched. The CDR3 is 15 amino acids. Per germline, CDR1 MDHEN and CDR2 SYDVKM. The CDR3 DNA reads as TGTGCCAGCAGTTTTGGGGCGGGAGTAGGGAATGAGCAGTTCTTC. Amino acid sequence: CASSFGAGVGNEQFF.

This clone was counted only a few times. This chain uses TRBV7-9 with TRBJ1-2; a possible D gene is TRBD1 (6 bases). The CDR3 is 16 amino acids. Germline lookup yields CDR1 SEHNR and CDR2 FQNEAQ (reference sequence). V lost 2 bases to trimming and J lost 6 bases, with 19 bases between them. CDR3 coding DNA: TGTGCCAGCAGCTTACCACGACAGGTACGAAGGAATGGCTACACCTTC. This codes for CASSLPRQVRRNGYTF.

This clone was detected a few times. The chain recombines TRBV19 with TRBJ1-5; D is ambiguous. This CDR3 is built from 14 residues. The V gene lost 3 bases and the J gene lost 4 bases, with 10 bases spanning the gap. Germline CDR1 LNHDA, CDR2 SQIVND (reference sequence). CDR3 sequence reads: CASSMTYGNQPQHF. The CDR3, as DNA: TGTGCCAGTAGTATGACTTACGGAAATCAGCCCCAGCATTTT.

CDR3 bases: TGTGCCAGCAGTTTATCGTCCAACTATGGCTACACCTTC. As protein: CASSLSSNYGYTF. V usage is TRBV12-3 or TRBV12-4 and J usage is TRBJ1-2, with D unclear. V was cut by 2 bases and J by 2 bases, with 6 bases left in between. The CDR3 is 13 amino acids.

The genes are TRBV6-1 and TRBJ1-2; 8 nucleotides line up with TRBD1. The V segment lost 2 bases and the J segment 1 base; nucleotides outside the gene matches: 6. The germline gives CDR1 MNHNS, CDR2 SASEGT. The CDR3 is 16 amino acids. The chain's CDR3 is CASSELRTGHNYGYTF. Written as DNA, the CDR3 is TGTGCCAGCAGTGAACTCCGGACAGGGCATAACTATGGCTACACCTTC.

The chain carries TRBV4-2 and TRBJ2-3; D is perhaps TRBD2 (7 bases). This CDR3 region has 15 residues. CDR1 is LGHNA, CDR2 YNFKEQ, per germline. V dropped 0 bases and J dropped 4 bases, with 11 bases sitting between them. CDR3 nucleotide sequence: TGTGCCAGCAGCCAAGAAGGGGGGAGGGCAGATACGCAGTATTTT. It translates to CASSQEGGRADTQYF.

CDR3 protein: CASSLEASWSYEQYF. DNA for the CDR3: TGTGCCAGCAGCTTAGAGGCTAGTTGGTCTTACGAGCAGTACTTC. This chain connects TRBV7-2 to TRBJ2-7, with unresolved D. CDR1 and CDR2 (germline): SGHTA, FQGNSA. The CDR3 is 15 residues long. V was cut by 1 base and J by 4 bases, with 14 bases left in between.

This clone was seen more than once but under ten times. This chain links TRBV4-3 with TRBJ2-7; 7 nucleotides align to TRBD2. Germline trimming cut 3 bases from V and 2 bases from J; bases unmatched to any gene: 7. The V gene's germline CDR1 is LGHNA and CDR2 YSLEER. The length of the CDR3 is 15 residues. CDR3 in amino acids: CASSQWEGSTYEQYF. The CDR3 nucleotides are TGCGCCAGCAGCCAGTGGGAGGGGTCTACCTACGAGCAGTACTTC.

The V call is TRBV30, the J call TRBJ1-2; D unclear. There are 18 residues in the CDR3. Germline loops: CDR1 GTSNPN, CDR2 SVGIG (reference sequence). V lost 0 bases and J 2 bases, leaving 22 bases between the germline ends. CDR3 sequence: CAWSVFNVRGELNYGYTF. For the CDR3, the DNA is TGTGCCTGGAGTGTATTCAACGTACGTGGGGAGTTGAACTATGGCTACACCTTC.

This clone was counted only a few times. J is TRBJ2-2 and V is TRBV9, with TRBD1 identical over 12 bases. Germline V lookup: CDR1 SGDLS, CDR2 YYNGEE. CDR3 length: 18 amino acids. V dropped 1 base and J dropped 7; count of bases not matched to a gene: 11. DNA for the CDR3: TGTGCCAGCAGCGTAAACCGGGACAGGGGGCTTGAGGGCGGGGAGCTGTTTTTT. Translated: CASSVNRDRGLEGGELFF.

The J gene is TRBJ2-7, the V gene TRBV19; perhaps TRBD1 as D (5 bases). From germline, CDR1 is LNHDA and CDR2 SQIVND (reference sequence). The CDR3 spans 15 residues. V was shortened by 5 bases and J by 2 bases, with 16 bases between the two germline ends. The CDR3, as DNA: TGTGCCAGTAGTGGCCTAGGGCAGGGTACCTACGAGCAGTACTTC. Its translation: CASSGLGQGTYEQYF. Filled out from reference TRBV19 and TRBJ2-7, the complete variable domain reads DGGITQSPKYLFRKEGQNVTLSCEQNLNHDAMYWYRQDPGQGLRLIYYSQIVNDFQKGDIAEGYSVSREKKESFPLTVTSAQKNPTAFYLCASSGLGQGTYEQYFGPGTRLTVT.

The chain couples TRBV10-3 to TRBJ2-1; 7 bases fit TRBD1. The germline gives CDR1 ENHRY, CDR2 SYGVKD. The V segment lost 8 bases and the J segment 8 bases; nucleotides outside the gene matches: 12. This CDR3 has 14 amino acids. DNA for the CDR3: TGTGCCATCTCTAAAGGGGGCATTTGGGATGAGCAGTTCTTC. Translation gives CAISKGGIWDEQFF.

This clone showed up just a few times. The V and J genes are TRBV2 and TRBJ1-5, with 12 bases identical to TRBD1. CDR3 length: 15 residues. Per the germline V gene, CDR1 is SNHLY and CDR2 is FYNNEI. J gave up 4 bases and V 7 bases, and 5 bases lay outside the gene matches. CDR3 region: CASTGTGGRNQPQHF. The CDR3, as DNA: TGTGCCAGCACTGGGACAGGGGGCAGGAATCAGCCCCAGCATTTT.

This clone was recorded a few times. The rearrangement joins TRBV27 to TRBJ2-7; TRBD1 matches at 8 bases. The germline CDR1 and CDR2 sequences are MNHEY and SMNVEV (reference sequence). The CDR3 contains 15 residues. V dropped 8 bases and J dropped 2; count of bases not matched to a gene: 11. DNA of the CDR3: TGTGCCAGCTGGTCGGTTGGGACAGGTCCCTACGAGCAGTACTTC. It translates to CASWSVGTGPYEQYF.

This clone has a single count. V usage is TRBV10-3 and J usage is TRBJ2-5; D possibly corresponds to TRBD2 (5 bases). The CDR3 is 15 residues long. Per germline, CDR1 ENHRY and CDR2 SYGVKD. Trimming pared 0 bases from V and 3 bases from J, leaving 11 bases between. CDR3 region: CAISESNTGKETQYF. CDR3 sequence (DNA): TGTGCCATCAGTGAGTCGAATACGGGGAAAGAGACCCAGTACTTC.

This CDR3 is CASSHWTSGIGDTQYF. CDR3 nucleotides: TGTGCCAGCAGTCATTGGACTAGCGGGATTGGAGATACGCAGTATTTT. The genes are TRBV6-2 or TRBV6-3 and TRBJ2-3; 12 nucleotides agree with TRBD2. Germline assignment: CDR1 MNHEY and CDR2 SVGEGT. The length of the CDR3 is 16 residues. The trim removed 5 bases at V and 5 bases at J, leaving 8 bases unmatched.

Concerning this clone itself: The junction departs from germline at one end; a sequencing error may be responsible. The chain employs TRBV2 and TRBJ2-1, with a weak D call TRBD2 (6 bases). The germline V gene has CDR1 SNHLY and CDR2 FYNNEI. The CDR3 runs to 13 residues. The CDR3 coding sequence is TGTGCCAGCAGCCCCCAAACGGGACTCCCAGGGCTCTTC. As protein: CASSPQTGLPGLF.

This clone was counted a few times. The same CDR3 can be traced to other DNA sequences in this sample. This chain's CDR3 is CASSPPSGLTDTQYF. CDR3 in DNA: TGTGCCAGCAGTCCTCCTAGCGGGTTGACAGATACGCAGTATTTT. The genes are TRBV28 and TRBJ2-3; 8 nucleotides match TRBD2. V lost 5 bases, J lost 3 bases, and 7 bases stayed unmatched. This CDR3 spans 15 amino acids. Germline CDR1 is MDHEN and CDR2 is SYDVKM.

This clone was detected ten times or more. The V and J genes are TRBV6-2 or TRBV6-3 and TRBJ1-2; 8 bases map to TRBD1. Trimming at V came to 2 bases and at J to 2 bases, leaving 1 base not matched to a gene. CDR3 length: 14 residues. CDR1 is MNHEY and CDR2 is SVGEGT in the germline V gene. The CDR3 spells CASSYGDRNYGYTF. CDR3 nucleotides: TGTGCCAGCAGTTACGGGGACAGGAACTATGGCTACACCTTC.

V usage is TRBV5-5 and J usage is TRBJ2-4, with 8 positions matching TRBD1. V shed 6 bases and J 1 base; nucleotides not matched to a gene: 3. The length of the CDR3 is 14 residues. The germline CDR1 and CDR2 sequences are SGHKS and YYEKEE (reference sequence). CDR3 loop: CASTRTGAKNIQYF. The CDR3 DNA follows: TGTGCCAGCACCCGGACAGGGGCCAAAAACATTCAGTACTTC.